This T cell receptor beta chain was identified during a study of tumor and adjacent non-tumor tissue in lung cancer. A modified ARM-PCR protocol with three rounds of nested PCR amplified TCRbeta. A single record per CDR3 protein comes from TCRdb applying MiXCR to the multiplex PCR reads. The sample holds 75,000 to 90,000 distinct CDR3 sequences, around 82% seen once. No cell sorting was done before RNA was extracted from the tissue. Distant lung tissue was collected more than 3 cm away from the tumor edge. This clonotype was seen many times. The sequencing sample was made of distant non-tumor lung tissue. The receptor's source is a woman aged 45-65 years with non-small cell lung cancer.

The CDR3 protein is CASSPTGWPQSTYEQYF. The CDR3 bases are TGTGCCAGCAGTCCGACCGGTTGGCCCCAATCAACCTACGAGCAGTACTTC. The chain uses TRBV28 and TRBJ2-7; D not certain. The length of the CDR3 is 17 residues. Germline CDR1 MDHEN, CDR2 SYDVKM. V lost 5 bases and J lost 2, with 22 bases in between.